Included here is one T cell receptor (beta chain) sequence, with context. The CDR3 is 15 amino acids. The germline V and J ends were trimmed by 5 bases and 4 bases, with 17 bases remaining between them. Germline CDR1 reads SNHLY; CDR2 reads FYNNEI. The sample is drawn from a study of cytomegalovirus exposure and HLA in healthy donors. The PCR had 60 Vbeta and 13 Jbeta primers. Assay used: immunoSEQ multiplex PCR; TCRdb lists only in-frame clones, some missing. The sample has some 120,000 clones, more than 60% seen once; the top ten hold about 3.5%. This clonotype originated in a man younger than 45 in good health and CMV-seronegative. Sequenced input: PBMCs. The V and J genes are TRBV2 and TRBJ1-1; tentatively, D is TRBD1 (5 bases). CDR3 amino acids: CASSTSRGGITEAFF. CDR3 DNA: TGTGCCAGCAGTACCTCGAGGGGAGGGATCACTGAAGCTTTCTTT.